This T cell receptor beta chain is from a study of response to subunit inactivated influenza vaccine. TCRdb re-derived calls from the RT-PCR reads in MiXCR, one entry per CDR3 protein. The sample contains more than 400,000 distinct CDR3 sequences, around 9.9% of which appear only once. Germline loops: CDR1 SGDLS, CDR2 YYNGEE. The CDR3 contains 15 residues. V lost 3 bases to trimming and J lost 5 bases; unmatched junction nucleotides: 10. The specimen comprised PBMCs from blood, sampled 40 to 50 days after vaccination. This TCR was recovered from a man between 50 and 59 years old who received an inactivated influenza vaccine. V is TRBV9 and J is TRBJ2-5, with 7 positions matching TRBD1. Written as DNA, the CDR3 is TGTGCCAGCAGCGCTCCGGACAGGCAGGTGGAGACCCAGTACTTC. This translates into CASSAPDRQVETQYF.